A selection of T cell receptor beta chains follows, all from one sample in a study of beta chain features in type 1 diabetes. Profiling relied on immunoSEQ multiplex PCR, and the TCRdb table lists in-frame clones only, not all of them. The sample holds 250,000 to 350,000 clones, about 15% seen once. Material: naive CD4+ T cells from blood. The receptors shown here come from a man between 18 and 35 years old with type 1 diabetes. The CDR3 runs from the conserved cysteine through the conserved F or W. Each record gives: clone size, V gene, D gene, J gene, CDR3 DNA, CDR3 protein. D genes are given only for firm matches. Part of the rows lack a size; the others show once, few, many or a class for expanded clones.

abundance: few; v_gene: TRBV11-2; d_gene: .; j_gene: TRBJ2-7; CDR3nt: TGTGCCAGCAGCTCAAGGGGGTTCTACGAGCAGTACTTC; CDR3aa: CASSSRGFYEQYF
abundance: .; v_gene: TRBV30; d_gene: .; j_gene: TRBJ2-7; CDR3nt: TGTGCCTGGAGTGGTACAGGTCCCTACGAGCAGTACTTC; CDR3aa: CAWSGTGPYEQYF
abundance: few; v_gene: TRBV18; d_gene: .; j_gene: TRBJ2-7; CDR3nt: TGTGCCAGCTCACGCGGAGGGGTTCTGTATGAGCAGTACTTC; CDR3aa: CASSRGGVLYEQYF
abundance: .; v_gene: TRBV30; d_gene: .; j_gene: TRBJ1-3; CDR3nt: TGTGCCTGGAGTTCCCGAGCAGGAAACACCATATATTTT; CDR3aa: CAWSSRAGNTIYF
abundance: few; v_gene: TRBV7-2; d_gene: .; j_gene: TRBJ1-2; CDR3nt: TGTGCCAGCAGCCTCCCGGGACAACGGGGCTATGGCTACACCTTC; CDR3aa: CASSLPGQRGYGYTF
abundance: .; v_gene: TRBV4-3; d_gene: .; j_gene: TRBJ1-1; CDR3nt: TGCGCCAGCAGCCAAGAGGCGGGTTATCGGGAGACTGAAGCTTTCTTT; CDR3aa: CASSQEAGYRETEAFF
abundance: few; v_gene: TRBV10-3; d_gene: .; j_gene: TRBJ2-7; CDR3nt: TGTGCCATCAGTTCCCTAGCTGCCGAGCAGTACTTC; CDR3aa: CAISSLAAEQYF
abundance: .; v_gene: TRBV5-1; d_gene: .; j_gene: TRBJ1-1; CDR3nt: TGCGCCAGCAGCCGTAGGCCACCTGCGAGCGGGGACACTGAAGCTTTCTTT; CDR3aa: CASSRRPPASGDTEAFF
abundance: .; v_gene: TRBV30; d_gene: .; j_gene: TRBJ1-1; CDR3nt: TGTGCCTGGAGACTTGGGACTGAGAACACTGAAGCTTTCTTT; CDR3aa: CAWRLGTENTEAFF
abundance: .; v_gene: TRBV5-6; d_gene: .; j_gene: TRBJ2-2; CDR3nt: TGTGCCAGCATTCCCAGGGCCCGCTCCCCCGGGGAGCTGTTTTTT; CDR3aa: CASIPRARSPGELFF
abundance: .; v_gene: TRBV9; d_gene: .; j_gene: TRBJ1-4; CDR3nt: TGTGCCAGCAGCGATAACGTTAGACTGTTTTTT; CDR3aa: CASSDNVRLFF
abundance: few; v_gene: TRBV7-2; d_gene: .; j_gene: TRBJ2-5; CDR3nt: TGTGCCAGCAGCTTAGGGCTAGCGAAGACCCAGTACTTC; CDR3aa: CASSLGLAKTQYF
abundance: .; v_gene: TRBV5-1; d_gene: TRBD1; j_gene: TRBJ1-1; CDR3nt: TGCGCCAGCAGCCCGGGACAGGGAAACACTGAAGCTTTCTTT; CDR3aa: CASSPGQGNTEAFF
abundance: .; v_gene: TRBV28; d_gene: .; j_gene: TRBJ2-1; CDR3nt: TGTGCCAGCAGTTCAGTTTACAATGAGCAGTTCTTC; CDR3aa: CASSSVYNEQFF
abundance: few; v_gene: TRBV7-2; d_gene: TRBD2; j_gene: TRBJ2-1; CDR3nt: TGTGCCAGCAGCTCGACTAGCGGGGGTCATGAGCAGTTCTTC; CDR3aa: CASSSTSGGHEQFF
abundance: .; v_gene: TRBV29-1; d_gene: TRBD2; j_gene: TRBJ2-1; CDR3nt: TGCAGCACTACCACCGGGACTAGCGGTTACAATGAGCAGTTCTTC; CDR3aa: CSTTTGTSGYNEQFF
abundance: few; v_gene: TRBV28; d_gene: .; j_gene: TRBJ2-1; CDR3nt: TGTGCCAGCAGTGTGGGAGGTCTAGCGCTCTACAATGAGCAGTTCTTC; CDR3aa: CASSVGGLALYNEQFF
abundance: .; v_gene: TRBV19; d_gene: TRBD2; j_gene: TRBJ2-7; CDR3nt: TGTGCCAGTAGTTGGAGCGGGGGGTCCCGCTCCTACGAGCAGTACTTC; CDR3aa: CASSWSGGSRSYEQYF
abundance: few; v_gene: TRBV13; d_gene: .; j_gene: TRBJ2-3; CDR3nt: TGTGCCAGCAGCTTACAGATCAGCACAGATACGCAGTATTTT; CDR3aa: CASSLQISTDTQYF
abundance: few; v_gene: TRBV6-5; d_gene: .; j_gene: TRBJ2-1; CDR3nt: TGTGCCAGCAGTTACTCGACTGTTGGAGTCAATGAGCAGTTCTTC; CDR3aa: CASSYSTVGVNEQFF
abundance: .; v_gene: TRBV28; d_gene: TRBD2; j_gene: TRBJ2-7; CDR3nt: TGTGCCAGCACAGGGAGTGGCGGGAGTTCCCCCTACGAGCAGTACTTC; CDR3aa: CASTGSGGSSPYEQYF
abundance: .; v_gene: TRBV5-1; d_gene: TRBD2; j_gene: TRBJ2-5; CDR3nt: TGCGCCAGCAGCTCGGGACTAGCGGGAGGGCAAGAGACCCAGTACTTC; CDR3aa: CASSSGLAGGQETQYF
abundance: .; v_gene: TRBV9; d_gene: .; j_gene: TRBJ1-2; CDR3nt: TGTGCCAGCAGCCCCAGGGTGTGGGAGGCGAGCTACACCTTC; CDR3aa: CASSPRVWEASYTF
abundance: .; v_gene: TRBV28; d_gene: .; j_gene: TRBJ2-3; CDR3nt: TGTGCCAGCAGTCCCAAGACTTACACAGATACGCAGTATTTT; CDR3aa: CASSPKTYTDTQYF
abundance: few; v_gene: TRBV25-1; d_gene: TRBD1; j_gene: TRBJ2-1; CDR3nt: TGTGCCAGCAGTGAACGGGACAGGGGGCCGGCTTCCGAGTTCTTC; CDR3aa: CASSERDRGPASEFF
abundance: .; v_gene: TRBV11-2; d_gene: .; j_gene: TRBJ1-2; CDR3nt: TGTGCCAGCAGCTTGGGGAGGGGGAGAGCTAACTATGGCTACACCTTC; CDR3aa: CASSLGRGRANYGYTF
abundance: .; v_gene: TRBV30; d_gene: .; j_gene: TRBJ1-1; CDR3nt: TGTGCCTGGAGGCGGACTTTCCCCACTGAAGCTTTCTTT; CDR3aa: CAWRRTFPTEAFF
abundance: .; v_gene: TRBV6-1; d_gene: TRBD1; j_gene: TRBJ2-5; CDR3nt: TGTGCCACGGGACAGAGGGAGGAGACCCAGTACTTC; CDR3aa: CATGQREETQYF
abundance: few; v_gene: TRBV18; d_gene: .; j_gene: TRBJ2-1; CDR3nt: TGTGCCAGCTCACCAGTGACTAGCTCCTACAATGAGCAGTTCTTC; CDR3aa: CASSPVTSSYNEQFF
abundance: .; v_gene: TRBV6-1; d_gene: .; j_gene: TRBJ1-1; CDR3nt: TGTGCCAGCAGTGACAGGGAGGACACTGAAGCTTTCTTT; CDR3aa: CASSDREDTEAFF
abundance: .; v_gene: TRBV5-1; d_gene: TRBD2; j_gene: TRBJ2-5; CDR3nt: TGCGCCAGCAGCCCCGGGACTAGCGGGATAGGTGGAGAGACCCAGTACTTC; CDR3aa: CASSPGTSGIGGETQYF
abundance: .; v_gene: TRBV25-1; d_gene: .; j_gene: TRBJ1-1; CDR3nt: TGTGCCAGCAGTGTCAGGGTGAACACTGAAGCTTTCTTT; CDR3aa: CASSVRVNTEAFF
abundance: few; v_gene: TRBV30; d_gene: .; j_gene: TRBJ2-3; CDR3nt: TGTGCCTGGAGTACCGGGACAGATACGCAGTATTTT; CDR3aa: CAWSTGTDTQYF
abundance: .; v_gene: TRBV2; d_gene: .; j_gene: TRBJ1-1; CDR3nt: TGTGCCAGCAGTGAAGCGCAGACAGCGGCTTTCTTT; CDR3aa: CASSEAQTAAFF
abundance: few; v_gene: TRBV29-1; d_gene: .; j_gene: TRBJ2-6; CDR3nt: TGCAGCGTTGAAAGCCGCTTATCTGGGGCCAACGTCCTGACTTTC; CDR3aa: CSVESRLSGANVLTF
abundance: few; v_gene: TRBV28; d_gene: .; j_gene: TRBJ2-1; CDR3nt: TGTGCCAGCAGGCATGGGGCGGATCGTGTCAATGAGCAGTTCTTC; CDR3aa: CASRHGADRVNEQFF
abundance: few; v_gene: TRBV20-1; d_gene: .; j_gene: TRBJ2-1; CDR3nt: TGCAGTGCTAGAATACTTCCGGAGCAGTTCTTC; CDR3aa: CSARILPEQFF
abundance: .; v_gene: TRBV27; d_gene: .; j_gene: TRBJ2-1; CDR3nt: TGTGCCAGCAGTTTCCGTAGAAGCTCCTACAATGAGCAGTTCTTC; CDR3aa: CASSFRRSSYNEQFF
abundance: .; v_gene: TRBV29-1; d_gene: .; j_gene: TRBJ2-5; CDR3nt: TGCAGCGTTGACAGGGCATCACAAGAGACCCAGTACTTC; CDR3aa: CSVDRASQETQYF
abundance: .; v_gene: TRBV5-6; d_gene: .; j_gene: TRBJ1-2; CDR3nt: TGTGCCAGCAGTCCACGTGTCCGGTATGGCTACACCTTC; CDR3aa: CASSPRVRYGYTF
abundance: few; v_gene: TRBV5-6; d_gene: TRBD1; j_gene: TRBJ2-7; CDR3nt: TGTGCCAGCAGCGCAGACTACAGGGGTCAGCAGTACTTC; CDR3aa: CASSADYRGQQYF
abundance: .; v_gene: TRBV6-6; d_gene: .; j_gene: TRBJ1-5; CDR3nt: TGTGCCAGCAGTTACCAGGGAGGGAATCAGCCCCAGCATTTT; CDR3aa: CASSYQGGNQPQHF
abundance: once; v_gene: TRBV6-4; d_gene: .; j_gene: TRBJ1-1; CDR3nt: TGTGCCAGCAGTGACGAGGGGGAGACTGAAGCTTTCTTT; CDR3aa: CASSDEGETEAFF
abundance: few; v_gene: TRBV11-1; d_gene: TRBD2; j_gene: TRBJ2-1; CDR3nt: TGTGCCAGCAGCCGAGACCCAACGGCGGGAGGGTTTCATGAGCAGTTCTTC; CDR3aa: CASSRDPTAGGFHEQFF
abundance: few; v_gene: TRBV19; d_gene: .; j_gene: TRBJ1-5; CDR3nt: TGTGCCAGTAGCCGACAGGGCAATCAGCCCCAGCATTTT; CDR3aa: CASSRQGNQPQHF
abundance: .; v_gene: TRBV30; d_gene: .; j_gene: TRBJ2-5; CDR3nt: TGTGCCTGGGGGCCCTTGGAAGAGACCCAGTACTTC; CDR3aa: CAWGPLEETQYF
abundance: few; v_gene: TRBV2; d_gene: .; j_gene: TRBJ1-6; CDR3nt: TGTGCCAGCAGTGACACCGGGACTGGTTCACCCCTCCACTTT; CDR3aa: CASSDTGTGSPLHF
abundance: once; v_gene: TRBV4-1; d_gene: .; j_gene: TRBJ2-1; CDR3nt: TGCGCCAGCAGCCAAGGGGGGACCTCCCCGCGGGGTGAGCAGTTCTTC; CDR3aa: CASSQGGTSPRGEQFF
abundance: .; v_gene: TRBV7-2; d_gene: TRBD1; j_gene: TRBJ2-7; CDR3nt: TGTGCCAGCAGGTTCGGACAGGGGGGAGGGAGCTCCTACGAGCAGTACTTC; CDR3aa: CASRFGQGGGSSYEQYF
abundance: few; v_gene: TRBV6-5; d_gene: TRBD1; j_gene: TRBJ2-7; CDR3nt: TGTGCCAGCAGTTACGGAACGGGACAGCCCTACGAGCAGTACTTC; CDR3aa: CASSYGTGQPYEQYF
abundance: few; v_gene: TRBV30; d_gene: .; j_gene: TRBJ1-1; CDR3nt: TGTGCCTGGAGTGCCTATTCGGGCACTGAAGCTTTCTTT; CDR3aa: CAWSAYSGTEAFF